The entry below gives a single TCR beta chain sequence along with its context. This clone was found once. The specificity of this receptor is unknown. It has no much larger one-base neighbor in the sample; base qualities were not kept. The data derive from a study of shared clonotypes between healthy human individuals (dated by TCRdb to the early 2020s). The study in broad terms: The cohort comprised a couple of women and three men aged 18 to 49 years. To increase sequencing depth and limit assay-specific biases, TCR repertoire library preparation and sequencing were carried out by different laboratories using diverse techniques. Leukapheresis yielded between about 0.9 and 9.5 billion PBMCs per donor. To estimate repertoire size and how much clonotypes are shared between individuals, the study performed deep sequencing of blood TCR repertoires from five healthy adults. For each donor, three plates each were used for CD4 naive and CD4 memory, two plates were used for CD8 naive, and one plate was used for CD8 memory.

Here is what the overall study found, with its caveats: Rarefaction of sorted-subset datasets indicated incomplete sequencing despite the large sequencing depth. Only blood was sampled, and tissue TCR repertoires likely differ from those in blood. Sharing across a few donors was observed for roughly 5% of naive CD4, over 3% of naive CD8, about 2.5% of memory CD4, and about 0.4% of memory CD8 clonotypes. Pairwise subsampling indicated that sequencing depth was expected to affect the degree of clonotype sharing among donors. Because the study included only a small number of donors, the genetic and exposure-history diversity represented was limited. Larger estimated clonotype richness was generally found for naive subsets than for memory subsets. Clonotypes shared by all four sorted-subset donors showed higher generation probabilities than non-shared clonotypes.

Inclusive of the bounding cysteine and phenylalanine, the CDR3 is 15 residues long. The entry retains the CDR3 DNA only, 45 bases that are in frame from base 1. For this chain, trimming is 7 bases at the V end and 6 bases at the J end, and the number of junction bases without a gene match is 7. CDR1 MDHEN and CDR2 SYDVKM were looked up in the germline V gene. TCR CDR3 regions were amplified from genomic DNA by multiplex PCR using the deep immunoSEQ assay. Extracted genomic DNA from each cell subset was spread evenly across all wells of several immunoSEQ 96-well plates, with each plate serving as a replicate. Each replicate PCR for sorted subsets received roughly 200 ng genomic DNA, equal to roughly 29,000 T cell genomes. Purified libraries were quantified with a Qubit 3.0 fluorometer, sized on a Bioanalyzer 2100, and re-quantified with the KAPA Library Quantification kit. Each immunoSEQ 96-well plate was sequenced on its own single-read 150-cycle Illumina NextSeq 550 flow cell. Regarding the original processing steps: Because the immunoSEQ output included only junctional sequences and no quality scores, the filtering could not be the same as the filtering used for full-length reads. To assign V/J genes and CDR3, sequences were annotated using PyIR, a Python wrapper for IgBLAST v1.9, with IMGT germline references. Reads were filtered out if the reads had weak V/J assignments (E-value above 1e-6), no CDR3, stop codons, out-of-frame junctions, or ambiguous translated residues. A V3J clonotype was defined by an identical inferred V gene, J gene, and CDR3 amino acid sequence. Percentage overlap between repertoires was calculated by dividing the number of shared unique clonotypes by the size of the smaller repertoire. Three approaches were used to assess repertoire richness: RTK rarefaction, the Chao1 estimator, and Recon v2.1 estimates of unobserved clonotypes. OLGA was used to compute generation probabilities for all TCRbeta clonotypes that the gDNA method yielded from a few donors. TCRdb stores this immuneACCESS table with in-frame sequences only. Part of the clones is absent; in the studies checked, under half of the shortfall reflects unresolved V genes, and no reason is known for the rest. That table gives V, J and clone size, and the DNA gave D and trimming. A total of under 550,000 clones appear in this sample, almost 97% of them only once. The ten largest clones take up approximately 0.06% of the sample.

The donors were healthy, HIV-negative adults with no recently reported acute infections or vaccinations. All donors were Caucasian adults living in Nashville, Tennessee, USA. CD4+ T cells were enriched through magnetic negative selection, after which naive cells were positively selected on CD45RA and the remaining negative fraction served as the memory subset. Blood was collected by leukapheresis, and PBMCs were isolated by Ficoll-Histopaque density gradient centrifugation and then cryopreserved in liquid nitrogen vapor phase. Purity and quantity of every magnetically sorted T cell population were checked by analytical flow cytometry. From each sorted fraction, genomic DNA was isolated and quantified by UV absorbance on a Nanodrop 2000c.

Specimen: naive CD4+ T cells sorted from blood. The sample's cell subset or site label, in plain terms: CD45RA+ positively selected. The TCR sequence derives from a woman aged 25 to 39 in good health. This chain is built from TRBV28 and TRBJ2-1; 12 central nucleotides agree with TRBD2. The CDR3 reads CASTNGLAGFNEQFF. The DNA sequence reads TGTGCCAGCACCAATGGACTAGCGGGATTCAATGAGCAGTTCTTC.